This T cell receptor (beta chain) came from a study of cytomegalovirus exposure and HLA in healthy donors. Study-wide background: The Caucasian-associated ancestry cluster contained approximately 81% of the roughly 400 genotyped donors. Overall study results and limits: Immune exposure information comprised only CMV serostatus. A later analysis showed TCR association rates differing by HLA locus, peaking at DRB1 and lowest at HLA-C.

The PCR used 60 Vbeta and 13 Jbeta primers. The repertoire was sequenced with immunoSEQ multiplex PCR; TCRdb's copy has only in-frame clones and lacks some. The data contain about 120,000 clones, 77% of them singletons. Germline V gene lookup returns CDR1 SGHVS and CDR2 FQNEAQ. V lost 4 bases to trimming and J lost 0 bases, with 10 bases between them. The CDR3 is 15 residues long. The donors comprised healthy bone marrow donors. This clone was observed a few times. Its target is unknown. Sequencing was carried out using PBMCs. This sequence originates from a young man in good health and CMV-seropositive. This chain joins TRBV7-8 and TRBJ2-1; weak D call: TRBD1 (5 bases). Written as DNA, the CDR3 is TGTGCCAGCAGCTCCGACAGCAGCTCCTACAATGAGCAGTTCTTC. Translated, it gives CASSSDSSSYNEQFF. The full variable domain, with the rest looked up from reference TRBV7-8 and TRBJ2-1, is GAGVSQSPRYKVAKRGQDVALRCDPISGHVSLFWYQQALGQGPEFLTYFQNEAQLDKSGLPSDRFFAERPEGSVSTLKIQRTQQEDSAVYLCASSSDSSSYNEQFFGPGTRLTVL.